This T cell receptor beta chain was identified in a study of early T cells in non-severe SARS-CoV-2 infection. cDNA molecules, individually, were tagged with unique molecular identifiers. TCRdb re-called the 5' RACE reads through MiXCR, storing one row per CDR3 protein. The data show around 86,000 distinct CDR3 sequences, with around 15% seen just once and approximately 0.62% held by the top ten. In this sample, this clonotype turned up a few times. V lost 6 bases, J lost 0 bases, and 6 bases stayed unmatched. The CDR3 is 15 residues long. Per the germline V gene, CDR1 is SNHLY and CDR2 is FYNNEI. What was sequenced was whole blood. This receptor was taken from an adult who was a healthcare worker with PCR-confirmed SARS-CoV-2 infection or an uninfected control (not recorded which). The rearrangement links TRBV2 to TRBJ2-5; the match to TRBD1 covers 8 bases. The CDR3 spells CASSGQGLYQETQYF. Here the CDR3 DNA reads TGTGCCAGCAGCGGACAGGGTTTGTACCAAGAGACCCAGTACTTC. Complete variable domain (other parts from reference TRBV2 and TRBJ2-5): EPEVTQTPSHQVTQMGQEVILRCVPISNHLYFYWYRQILGQKVEFLVSFYNNEISEKSEIFDDQFSVERPDGSNFTLKIRSTKLEDSAMYFCASSGQGLYQETQYFGPGTRLLVL.